Below are 26 T cell receptor beta chains sequenced from a single sample in a study of siplizumab effects on memory and regulatory T cells. Profiled with immunoSEQ multiplex PCR; TCRdb holds only in-frame clones, not every one. The table records 95,000 to 100,000 clones, over 90% of them present only once. The sequenced sample was non-Treg CD4+ T cells sorted from blood. The receptors come from a human donor in good health.

The sample holds one count of this clone. V and J are TRBV9 and TRBJ2-1; D not resolved. Deletions cut 5 bases from V and 0 bases from J, with 15 bases between. The V gene's germline CDR1 is SGDLS and CDR2 YYNGEE. The CDR3 consists of 16 residues. Here the CDR3 DNA reads TGTGCCAGCAGTCACTTACCTCAGAGCTCCTACAATGAGCAGTTCTTC. It translates to CASSHLPQSSYNEQFF. Full variable domain (missing parts from reference TRBV9 and TRBJ2-1): DSGVTQTPKHLITATGQRVTLRCSPRSGDLSVYWYQQSLDQGLQFLIQYYNGEERAKGNILERFSAQQFPDLHSELNLSSLELGDSALYFCASSHLPQSSYNEQFFGPGTRLTVL.

The chain employs TRBV28 and TRBJ2-7, with 7 positions matching TRBD1. The CDR3 covers 18 residues. Germline V CDR1 and CDR2: MDHEN, SYDVKM. With V trimmed by 4 bases and J by 4 bases, 19 bases remained unmatched. The CDR3 coding sequence is TGTGCCAGCAGTTACCTAGACAGGGCCGCTCCCCCACTTTACGAGCAGTACTTC. This codes for CASSYLDRAAPPLYEQYF.

J is TRBJ1-4 and V is TRBV4-3, with 7 bases fitting TRBD1. The length of the CDR3 is 16 residues. V gave up 4 bases and J gave up 7 bases; unmatched junction bases: 12. Germline assignment: CDR1 LGHNA and CDR2 YSLEER. Written as DNA, the CDR3 is TGCGCCAGCAGCCCAGGGGGGGCAGGGGGGAGTGAAAAACTGTTTTTT. As protein: CASSPGGAGGSEKLFF.

The chain links TRBV5-5 to TRBJ2-7, with 10 bases that match TRBD2. With 2 bases clipped from V and 2 bases from J, the junction kept 4 bases outside the gene matches. From germline, CDR1 is SGHKS and CDR2 YYEKEE (reference sequence). CDR3 size: 15 residues. CDR3 region: CASSLGLADPYEQYF. In DNA form, the CDR3 reads TGTGCCAGCAGCTTAGGACTAGCGGATCCCTACGAGCAGTACTTC.

This rearrangement joins TRBV7-2 to TRBJ2-1; 9 bases are a match to TRBD2. The germline V gene has CDR1 SGHTA and CDR2 FQGNSA. V dropped 0 bases and J dropped 5; count of bases not matched to a gene: 5. The CDR3 sequence is 16 residues long. As DNA, the CDR3 is TGTGCCAGCAGCTTAGCGACACTAGCGGGCAACAATGAGCAGTTCTTC. Translated, it gives CASSLATLAGNNEQFF.

Comment on this clone: This specimen includes other DNA sequences encoding the same CDR3. V is TRBV7-3 and J is TRBJ2-5; TRBD2 agrees at 11 bases. V lost 6 bases to trimming and J lost 3 bases; unmatched junction nucleotides: 6. Germline loops: CDR1 SGHTA, CDR2 FQGTGA. CDR3 length: 15 amino acids. The CDR3 is CASRPPGLAEETQYF. CDR3 in DNA: TGTGCCAGCAGGCCTCCGGGACTAGCGGAAGAGACCCAGTACTTC.

The chain couples TRBV30 to TRBJ1-1; D is ambiguous. Germline values: CDR1 GTSNPN, CDR2 SVGIG (reference sequence). The CDR3 is 15 residues long. V lost 5 bases, J lost 0 bases, and 16 bases lay in between. Here the CDR3 reads CAWEPARIMNTEAFF. The CDR3 coding sequence is TGTGCCTGGGAGCCAGCCCGGATCATGAACACTGAAGCTTTCTTT. Supplemented by reference TRBV30 and TRBJ1-1, the full variable domain reads SQTIHQWPATLVQPVGSPLSLECTVEGTSNPNLYWYRQAAGRGLQLLFYSVGIGQISSEVPQNLSASRPQDRQFILSSKKLLLSDSGFYLCAWEPARIMNTEAFFGQGTRLTVV.

The chain couples TRBV7-8 to TRBJ2-3; possibly TRBD1 or TRBD2 for D (6 bases each). Trimming pared 1 base from V and 6 bases from J, leaving 14 bases between. Germline-derived CDR1 and CDR2 are SGHVS and FQNEAQ. This CDR3 is built from 15 residues. DNA of the CDR3: TGTGCCAGCAGCTTAGTTGGGGGGCGCTGGGATACGCAGTATTTT. This codes for CASSLVGGRWDTQYF.

This chain joins TRBV19 and TRBJ2-4; D is unclear. CDR3 length equals 14 residues. The germline V and J ends were trimmed by 4 bases and 3 bases, with 10 bases remaining between them. Germline CDR1 LNHDA, CDR2 SQIVND (reference sequence). In nucleotides, the CDR3 is TGTGCCAGTAGTAACTCTTGGGTCAAAAACATTCAGTACTTC. It translates to CASSNSWVKNIQYF.

This rearrangement joins TRBV5-4 to TRBJ1-2, with 8 nucleotides matching TRBD1. V gave up 4 bases and J gave up 3 bases; unmatched junction bases: 2. From germline, CDR1 is SGHNT and CDR2 YYREEE (reference sequence). The CDR3 runs 13 residues. CDR3 region: CASSMTGDYGYTF. In nucleotides, the CDR3 is TGTGCCAGCAGCATGACAGGGGACTATGGCTACACCTTC.

This clone was recorded only once. The rearrangement uses TRBV5-1 and TRBJ1-1, with a possible D match to TRBD1 (5 bases). The V end was cut by 4 bases, the J end by 1 base, with 11 bases between. Germline CDR1 SGHRS, CDR2 YFSETQ. CDR3 size: 14 residues. The CDR3 nucleotides are TGCGCCAGCAGCCCCGGGACGGCGAACACTGAAGCTTTCTTT. It specifies CASSPGTANTEAFF.

V and J are TRBV6-5 and TRBJ1-4; D may be TRBD1 (6 bases). Per germline, CDR1 MNHEY and CDR2 SVGAGI. The CDR3 runs 14 residues. V was cut by 6 bases and J by 1 base, with 9 bases left in between. CDR3 in amino acids: CASRPQGTNEKLFF. In nucleotides, the CDR3 is TGTGCCAGCAGACCACAGGGAACTAATGAAAAACTGTTTTTT.

The sample holds one count of this clone. The J gene is TRBJ1-1, the V gene TRBV29-1; TRBD1 might be the D (5 bases). CDR3 size: 12 residues. V lost 6 bases, J lost 1 base, and 9 bases lay in between. The V gene's germline CDR1 is SQVTM and CDR2 ANQGSEA. The CDR3 loop is CSVGPANTEAFF. CDR3 sequence (DNA): TGCAGCGTGGGACCCGCGAACACTGAAGCTTTCTTT. The entire variable domain, with the rest obtained from reference TRBV29-1 and TRBJ1-1, is as follows: SAVISQKPSRDICQRGTSLTIQCQVDSQVTMMFWYRQQPGQSLTLIATANQGSEATYESGFVIDKFPISRPNLTFSTLTVSNMSPEDSSIYLCSVGPANTEAFFGQGTRLTVV.

The gene calls are TRBV7-9 and TRBJ1-3; no reliable D call. This CDR3 is 13 amino acids long. Looked up from germline, CDR1 is SEHNR and CDR2 is FQNEAQ (reference sequence). The V and J ends lost 6 bases and 4 bases respectively, with 10 bases between them. CDR3 DNA: TGTGCCAGCAGTTTGGAACGGGGAAACACCATATATTTT. Translated, it gives CASSLERGNTIYF.

The rearrangement joins TRBV5-1 to TRBJ2-7, with a tentative D call TRBD2 (7 bases). The CDR3 loop spans 15 amino acids. V lost 2 bases and J lost 2, with 14 bases in between. Germline V CDR1 and CDR2: SGHRS, YFSETQ. This CDR3 is CASSLRGGAAYEQYF. The CDR3 nucleotides read TGCGCCAGCAGCTTAAGAGGGGGGGCAGCCTACGAGCAGTACTTC.

The genes are TRBV6-5 and TRBJ1-4; no clear D gene. This CDR3 contains 14 residues. CDR1 and CDR2 (germline): MNHEY, SVGAGI. V lost 6 bases, J lost 1 base, and 9 bases lay in between. CDR3 DNA sequence: TGTGCCAGCAGCCCAGGAGTAACTAATGAAAAACTGTTTTTT. It translates to CASSPGVTNEKLFF.

In nucleotides, the CDR3 is TGTGCCAGCAGCCTTGGACAGTACGAGCAGTACTTC. Translation gives CASSLGQYEQYF. This chain joins TRBV6-1 and TRBJ2-7; perhaps TRBD1 as D (6 bases). Germline V gene lookup returns CDR1 MNHNS and CDR2 SASEGT. Trimming removed 6 bases from V and 4 bases from J, with 10 bases in between. This CDR3 has 12 residues.

The V call is TRBV7-2, the J call TRBJ1-1; TRBD1 is a possible D gene (6 bases). V dropped 3 bases and J dropped 2 bases, with 10 bases sitting between them. The germline gives CDR1 SGHTA, CDR2 FQGNSA. This CDR3 has 14 residues. In nucleotides, the CDR3 is TGTGCCAGCAGCTTCTCACAGGGCAACACTGAAGCTTTCTTT. Protein sequence: CASSFSQGNTEAFF.

This chain links TRBV10-3 with TRBJ1-1; TRBD1 might be the D (5 bases). The germline gives CDR1 ENHRY, CDR2 SYGVKD. Trimming stripped 2 bases from V and 3 bases from J, with 7 bases between. This CDR3 spans 13 amino acids. CDR3 sequence: CAISERGDTEAFF. For the CDR3, the DNA is TGTGCCATCAGTGAGCGAGGGGACACTGAAGCTTTCTTT.

The chain uses TRBV6-4 and TRBJ1-1; perhaps TRBD1 as D (5 bases). The ends were cut back, 7 bases at V and 4 bases at J, with 13 bases in the middle. The CDR3 loop spans 13 amino acids. Germline CDR1 is MRHNA and CDR2 is SNTAGT. The CDR3 loop reads CASKWVGGTEAFF. Here the CDR3 DNA reads TGTGCCAGCAAGTGGGTCGGGGGCACTGAAGCTTTCTTT.

The V gene is TRBV11-3, the J gene TRBJ1-1, with 9 bases that match TRBD1. The V segment lost 5 bases and the J segment 9 bases; nucleotides outside the gene matches: 13. The CDR3 covers 15 residues. Per germline, CDR1 SGHNT and CDR2 YENEEA. DNA for the CDR3: TGTGCCAGCAGCACCCCGTCCGGACAGGGGCCCAAAGCTTTCTTT. Encoded protein: CASSTPSGQGPKAFF.

V and J are TRBV5-5 and TRBJ2-2; TRBD1 matches at 7 bases. The germline CDR1 and CDR2 sequences are SGHKS and YYEKEE (reference sequence). The length of the CDR3 is 15 residues. Trimming took 5 bases from V and 2 from J; bases not matched to a gene: 6. CDR3 nucleotide sequence: TGTGCCAGCAGAAAAGACAGGGTCAACACCGGGGAGCTGTTTTTT. Residues: CASRKDRVNTGELFF.

V usage is TRBV29-1 and J usage is TRBJ1-1, with 8 bases lining up with TRBD1. The V and J ends lost 4 bases and 7 bases, in that order; junction bases with no gene match: 8. The CDR3 extends over 13 amino acids. CDR1 is SQVTM, CDR2 ANQGSEA, per germline. CDR3 protein: CSVAPGGWGEAFF. CDR3 nucleotides: TGCAGCGTTGCCCCAGGGGGCTGGGGTGAAGCTTTCTTT.

The chain has TRBV25-1 and TRBJ2-3; 10 bases match TRBD2. This CDR3 region has 15 residues. V shed 3 bases, J shed 7 bases, and the junction held 7 bases outside the gene matches. The germline V gene has CDR1 MGHDK and CDR2 SYGVNS. The CDR3 loop is CASSDLGTSDYTQYF. CDR3 bases: TGTGCCAGCAGTGACCTGGGGACTAGCGATTATACGCAGTATTTT.

This sequence joins TRBV30 and TRBJ1-1, with D perhaps matching TRBD1 (5 bases). Deletions cut 3 bases from V and 1 base from J, with 15 bases between. Germline loops: CDR1 GTSNPN, CDR2 SVGIG (reference sequence). CDR3 length equals 15 residues. The chain's CDR3 is CAWRKTGVRNTEAFF. Here the CDR3 DNA reads TGTGCCTGGAGAAAGACGGGGGTCAGGAACACTGAAGCTTTCTTT.

This clone was recorded only once. The CDR3 does not end in the conserved phenylalanine or tryptophan, so this is likely a read error. The genes are TRBV6-8 and TRBJ2-3, with unresolved D. V shed 0 bases and J shed 0 bases, with 7 bases lying between them. This CDR3 region has 15 residues. Germline values: CDR1 MNHGY, CDR2 SAAAGT. CDR3 sequence: CASSYSKVSTDTQYL. The CDR3 DNA follows: TGTGCCAGCAGTTACTCGAAGGTTAGCACAGATACGCAGTATCTT.